The 10 T cell receptor beta chains given below trace back to one sample, sequenced in a study of cytomegalovirus exposure and HLA in healthy donors. This table comes from immunoSEQ multiplex PCR, and its TCRdb copy is limited to in-frame clones, with some not included. The sample holds 80,000 to 100,000 clones, roughly 84% seen once. The sample was PBMCs. Source of these receptors: a man in his late teens or twenties in good health and CMV-seropositive.

The V gene is TRBV28, the J gene TRBJ2-1, with TRBD2 identical over 16 bases. With 7 bases clipped from V and 10 bases from J, the junction kept 7 bases outside the gene matches. This CDR3 region has 15 residues. Germline CDR1 MDHEN, CDR2 SYDVKM. CDR3 nucleotide sequence: TGTGCCAGCAACATGGGACTAGCGGGGGGGCTGGAGCAGTTCTTC. Translation: CASNMGLAGGLEQFF.

The chain links TRBV7-2 to TRBJ1-5; D ambiguous. V was pared by 0 bases and J by 7 bases, with 7 bases between. Germline-derived CDR1 and CDR2 are SGHTA and FQGNSA. CDR3 length: 13 residues. The CDR3 nucleotides are TGTGCCAGCAGCTTAGCACGGGAACAGCCCCAGCATTTT. Its protein product is CASSLAREQPQHF.

The chain recombines TRBV29-1 with TRBJ1-2; 9 bases match TRBD1. Trimming cost V 7 bases and J 7 bases; bases outside gene matches: 4. Germline V CDR1 and CDR2: SQVTM, ANQGSEA. The CDR3 is 11 residues long. The DNA of the CDR3 is TGCAGCGGGGGGACAGGGTCTGGCTACACCTTC. Encoded protein: CSGGTGSGYTF. Full variable domain (outside the CDR3, taken from reference TRBV29-1 and TRBJ1-2): SAVISQKPSRDICQRGTSLTIQCQVDSQVTMMFWYRQQPGQSLTLIATANQGSEATYESGFVIDKFPISRPNLTFSTLTVSNMSPEDSSIYLCSGGTGSGYTFGSGTRLTVV.

The V gene is TRBV4-2, the J gene TRBJ2-1, with a tentative D call TRBD2 (5 bases). The germline V and J ends were trimmed by 0 bases and 10 bases, with 16 bases remaining between them. This CDR3 has 15 amino acids. CDR1 is LGHNA and CDR2 is YNFKEQ in the germline V gene. The CDR3 reads CASSQDRWGAREQFF. For the CDR3, the DNA is TGTGCCAGCAGCCAAGATCGTTGGGGAGCGCGGGAGCAGTTCTTC.

The CDR3 sequence: CASSLGGVNTEAFF. The CDR3, as DNA: TGTGCCAGCAGTTTAGGGGGCGTAAACACTGAAGCTTTCTTT. This chain links TRBV28 with TRBJ1-1; possibly TRBD1 for D (6 bases). The germline V gene encodes CDR1 MDHEN and CDR2 SYDVKM. CDR3 length equals 14 residues. V was shortened by 2 bases and J by 2 bases, with 9 bases between the two germline ends.

This clone was detected only once. In DNA form, the CDR3 reads TGCGCCAGCAGCTTGGGCGGTCGGGGTAAATTATTGGAGCAGTACTTC. This sequence encodes CASSLGGRGKLLEQYF. The genes are TRBV5-1 and TRBJ2-7, with a weak D call TRBD2 (5 bases). This CDR3 has 16 residues. The V and J ends lost 0 bases and 7 bases respectively, with 20 bases between them. Germline V gene lookup returns CDR1 SGHRS and CDR2 YFSETQ.

V gene TRBV11-2 combines with J gene TRBJ2-1, with D perhaps TRBD1 (6 bases). Germline-derived CDR1 and CDR2 are SGHAT and FQNNGV. The CDR3 sequence is 15 residues long. The germline V and J ends were trimmed by 0 bases and 0 bases, with 6 bases remaining between them. CDR3: CASSLEGASYNEQFF. The CDR3 DNA reads TGTGCCAGCAGCTTAGAGGGGGCCTCCTACAATGAGCAGTTCTTC.

The V gene is TRBV6-1, the J gene TRBJ1-5; D perhaps matches TRBD1 (6 bases). From germline, CDR1 is MNHNS and CDR2 SASEGT. This CDR3 spans 15 amino acids. V was pared by 4 bases and J by 4 bases, with 14 bases between. CDR3 in amino acids: CASSADPGDNQPQHF. DNA for the CDR3: TGTGCCAGCAGTGCGGATCCAGGGGATAATCAGCCCCAGCATTTT.

The chain recombines TRBV7-9 with TRBJ2-2; D is possibly TRBD2 (7 bases). Trimming removed 6 bases at V and 6 bases at J, with 20 bases between. The CDR3 runs 16 residues. Germline CDR1 is SEHNR and CDR2 is FQNEAQ (reference sequence). The CDR3 DNA reads TGTGCCAGCAGTCCATCTCAGGGAGGGGGACCCGGGGAGCTGTTTTTT. Amino acid sequence: CASSPSQGGGPGELFF.

The chain is built from TRBV10-1 and TRBJ2-1; TRBD2 is a possible D gene (5 bases). The CDR3 is 18 amino acids. With 0 bases removed from V and 12 bases from J, the gap between germline ends came to 27 bases. Germline CDR1 WNHNN, CDR2 SYGVQD (reference sequence). The CDR3 region has the DNA TGCGCCAGCAGTGAGTCGCTTGAGGTCGGGATAGACAAGAGGGTGCAGTTCTTC. As protein: CASSESLEVGIDKRVQFF.